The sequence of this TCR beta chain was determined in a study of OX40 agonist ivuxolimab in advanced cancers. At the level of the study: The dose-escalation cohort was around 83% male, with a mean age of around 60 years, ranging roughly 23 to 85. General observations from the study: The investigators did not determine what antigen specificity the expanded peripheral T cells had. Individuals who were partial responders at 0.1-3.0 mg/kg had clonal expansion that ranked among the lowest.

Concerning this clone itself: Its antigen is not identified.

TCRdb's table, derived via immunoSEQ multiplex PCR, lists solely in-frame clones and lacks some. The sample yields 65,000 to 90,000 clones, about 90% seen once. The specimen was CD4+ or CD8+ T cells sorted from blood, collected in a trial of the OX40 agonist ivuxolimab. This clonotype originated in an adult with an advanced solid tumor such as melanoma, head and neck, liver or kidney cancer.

CDR3 amino acids: CASSLRGSHLEAFF. DNA for the CDR3: TGTGCCAGCAGCTTGAGAGGTTCACACCTGGAAGCTTTCTTT. This chain uses TRBV5-6 with TRBJ1-1; D remains unclear. Germline assignment: CDR1 SGHDT and CDR2 YYEEEE. V gave up 1 base and J gave up 8 bases, with 15 bases separating them. The CDR3 loop spans 14 amino acids.